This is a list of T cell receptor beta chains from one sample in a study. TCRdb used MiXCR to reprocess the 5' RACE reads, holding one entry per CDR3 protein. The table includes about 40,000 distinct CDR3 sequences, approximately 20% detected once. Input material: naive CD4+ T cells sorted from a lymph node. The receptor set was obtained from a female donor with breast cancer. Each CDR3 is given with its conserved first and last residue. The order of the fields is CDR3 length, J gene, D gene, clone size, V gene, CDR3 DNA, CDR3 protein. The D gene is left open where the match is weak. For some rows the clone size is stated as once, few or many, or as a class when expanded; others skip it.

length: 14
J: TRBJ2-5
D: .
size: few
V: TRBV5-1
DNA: TGCGCCAGCAGGCTTTTTGGGGGTTGGGAGACCCAGTACTTC
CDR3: CASRLFGGWETQYF

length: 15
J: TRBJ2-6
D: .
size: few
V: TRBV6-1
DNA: TGTGCCAGCAGTTTAAGGGGGGCTGGGGCCAACGTCCTGACTTTC
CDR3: CASSLRGAGANVLTF

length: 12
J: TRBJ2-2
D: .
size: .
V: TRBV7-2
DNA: TGTGCCAGCAGACTTGACACCGGGGAGCTGTTTTTT
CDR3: CASRLDTGELFF

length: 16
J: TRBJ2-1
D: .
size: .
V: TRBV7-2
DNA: TGTGCCAGCAGCATTTCATACGGGGGAGATTTCAATGAGCAGTTCTTC
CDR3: CASSISYGGDFNEQFF

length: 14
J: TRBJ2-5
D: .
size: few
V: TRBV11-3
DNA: TGTGCCAGCAGCCCGGGGAGAGGAGCCGAGACCCAGTACTTC
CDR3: CASSPGRGAETQYF

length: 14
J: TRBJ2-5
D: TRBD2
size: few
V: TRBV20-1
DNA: TGCAGTGCATTTGCGGGAGTCGTCCGAGAGACCCAGTACTTC
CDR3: CSAFAGVVRETQYF

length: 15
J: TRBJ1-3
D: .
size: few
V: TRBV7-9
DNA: TGTGCCAGCAGCTCTGACAGAAACTCTGGAAACACCATATATTTT
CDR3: CASSSDRNSGNTIYF

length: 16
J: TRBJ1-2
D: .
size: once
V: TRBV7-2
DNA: TGTGCCAGCGGCTTAGCGAAAGTAGGGGGTAACTATGGCTACACCTTC
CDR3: CASGLAKVGGNYGYTF

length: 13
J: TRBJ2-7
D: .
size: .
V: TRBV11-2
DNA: TGCGCCAGCAGCCCAAGGGGGACCTACGAGCAGTACTTC
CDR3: CASSPRGTYEQYF

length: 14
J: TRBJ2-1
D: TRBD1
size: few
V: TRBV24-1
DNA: TGTGCCACCAGTGATTTCAGGGGGCTATATGAGCAGTTCTTC
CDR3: CATSDFRGLYEQFF

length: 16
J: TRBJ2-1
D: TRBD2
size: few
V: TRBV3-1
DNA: TGTGCCAGCAGCCCAAGGGTGTTAGCGGGAGCGTATGAGCAGTTCTTC
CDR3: CASSPRVLAGAYEQFF

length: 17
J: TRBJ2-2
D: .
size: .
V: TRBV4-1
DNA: TGCGCCAGCAGCCAGGGCTTGGGACGACGTGGCACCGGGGAGCTGTTTTTT
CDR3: CASSQGLGRRGTGELFF

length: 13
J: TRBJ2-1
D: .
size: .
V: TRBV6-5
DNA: TGTGCCAGCAGCCCGAGAGTGGAGCGGGAGCAGTTCTTC
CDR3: CASSPRVEREQFF

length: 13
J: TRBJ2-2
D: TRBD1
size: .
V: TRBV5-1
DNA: TGCGCCAGCAACACAGGGGACACCGGGGAGCTGTTTTTT
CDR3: CASNTGDTGELFF

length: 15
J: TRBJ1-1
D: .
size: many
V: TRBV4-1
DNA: TGCGCCAGCAGCCAAGGGGCGAGGGCAGATACTGAAGCTTTCTTT
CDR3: CASSQGARADTEAFF

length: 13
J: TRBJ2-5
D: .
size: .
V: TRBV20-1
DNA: TGCAGTGCTGGACCAGGGGATGGGGAGACCCAGTACTTC
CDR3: CSAGPGDGETQYF

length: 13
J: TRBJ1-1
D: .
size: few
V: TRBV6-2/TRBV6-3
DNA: TGTGCCAGCCTAAGGGGGGATGTTACTGAAGCTTTCTTT
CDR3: CASLRGDVTEAFF

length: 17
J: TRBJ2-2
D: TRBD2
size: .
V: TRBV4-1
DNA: TGCGCCAGCAGCCACCGGGGAGGGGCAGGGTTGCCCGGGGAGCTGTTTTTT
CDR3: CASSHRGGAGLPGELFF

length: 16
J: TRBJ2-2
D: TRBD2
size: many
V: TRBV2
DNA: TGTGCCAGCAGGGCCGGGACTAGCGGGTACACCGGGGAGCTGTTTTTT
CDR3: CASRAGTSGYTGELFF

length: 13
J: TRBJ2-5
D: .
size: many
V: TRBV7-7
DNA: TGTGCTAGCAGCTTAAACCACCAAGAGACCCAGTACTTC
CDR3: CASSLNHQETQYF

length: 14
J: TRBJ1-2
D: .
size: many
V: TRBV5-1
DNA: TGCGCCAGCGCGGACCAGGTCCCTAACTATGGCTACACCTTC
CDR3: CASADQVPNYGYTF

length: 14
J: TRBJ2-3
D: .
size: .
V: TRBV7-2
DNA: TGTGCCAGCAGCTTCCGAGGTGACGGGGATACGCAGTATTTT
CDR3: CASSFRGDGDTQYF

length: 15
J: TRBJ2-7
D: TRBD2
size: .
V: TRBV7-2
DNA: TGTGCCAGCAGCTCCCGGGCGGGAGGGCCGTACGGGCAGTACTTC
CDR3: CASSSRAGGPYGQYF

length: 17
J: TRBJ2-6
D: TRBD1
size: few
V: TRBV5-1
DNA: TGCGCCAGCGGTCCGGGACAGACTTTTTCTGGGGCCAACGTCCTGACTTTC
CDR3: CASGPGQTFSGANVLTF

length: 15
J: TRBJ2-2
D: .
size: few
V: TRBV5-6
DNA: TGTGCCAGCAGCTTGGGAGGGGTGAACACCGGGGAGCTGTTTTTT
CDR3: CASSLGGVNTGELFF

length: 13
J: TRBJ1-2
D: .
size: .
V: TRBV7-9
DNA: TGTGCCGGCAGCTTAGTGGGCGGCCGTGATAGTACCTTC
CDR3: CAGSLVGGRDSTF

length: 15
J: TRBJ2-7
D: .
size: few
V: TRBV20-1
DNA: TGCAGTGCTAGCCCGCTCATAGCGATAACCTACGAGCAGTACTTC
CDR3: CSASPLIAITYEQYF

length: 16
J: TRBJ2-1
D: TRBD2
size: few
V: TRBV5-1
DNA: TGCGCCAGCAGCTTGGGGTCGGGACTAGCCGACAATGAGCAGTTCTTC
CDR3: CASSLGSGLADNEQFF

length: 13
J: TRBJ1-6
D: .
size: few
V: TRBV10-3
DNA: TGTGCCATCAGGGGGGGTAGTAATTCACCCCTCCACTTT
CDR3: CAIRGGSNSPLHF

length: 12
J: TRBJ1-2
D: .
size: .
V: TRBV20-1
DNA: TGCAGTGCTAGGCGGGTTGGCTATGGCTACACCTTC
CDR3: CSARRVGYGYTF

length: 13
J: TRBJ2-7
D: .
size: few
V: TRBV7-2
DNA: TGTGCCAGCAGCCCGGACGTTACCTACGAGCAGTACTTC
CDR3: CASSPDVTYEQYF

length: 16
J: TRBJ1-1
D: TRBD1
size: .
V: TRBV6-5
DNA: TGTGCCAGCAGTCAGCTGAGCGGACAGGGTAACACTGAAGCTTTCTTT
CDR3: CASSQLSGQGNTEAFF

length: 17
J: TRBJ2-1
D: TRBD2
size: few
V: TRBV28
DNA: TGCGCCAGCAGGCCCGGGACTAGCGGGAGTGGGTACAATGAGCAGTTCTTC
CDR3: CASRPGTSGSGYNEQFF

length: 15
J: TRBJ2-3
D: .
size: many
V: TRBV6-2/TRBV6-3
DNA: TGTGCCAGCAGTTACGGGTTGGCGGACACAGATACGCAGTATTTT
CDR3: CASSYGLADTDTQYF

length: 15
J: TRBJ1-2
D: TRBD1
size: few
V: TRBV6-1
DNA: TGTGCCAGCAGTGAATTTACAGGGGACAACTATGGCTACACCTTC
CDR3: CASSEFTGDNYGYTF

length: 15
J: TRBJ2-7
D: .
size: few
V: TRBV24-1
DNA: TGTGCCACCAGTGATTCTGGACGGAATTACTACGAGCAGTACTTC
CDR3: CATSDSGRNYYEQYF

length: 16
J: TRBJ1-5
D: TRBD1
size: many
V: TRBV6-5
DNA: TGTGCCAGCAGCGGAGCGAGGACAGGGGACAATCAGCCCCAGCATTTT
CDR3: CASSGARTGDNQPQHF

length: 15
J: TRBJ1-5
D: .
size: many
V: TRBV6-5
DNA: TGTGCCAGCAGCCCCGCTACAGGGAACAATCAGCCCCAGCATTTT
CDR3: CASSPATGNNQPQHF

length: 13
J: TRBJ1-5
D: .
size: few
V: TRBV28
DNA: TGTGCCAGCAGGGGGGGGAATAGTCAGCCCCAGCATTTT
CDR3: CASRGGNSQPQHF

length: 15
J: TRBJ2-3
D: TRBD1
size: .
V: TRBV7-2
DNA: TGTGCCAGCAGCTTCTTCGGACAGGGAGGAGATACGCAGTATTTT
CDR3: CASSFFGQGGDTQYF

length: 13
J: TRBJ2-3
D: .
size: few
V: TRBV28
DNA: TGTGCCAGCGCCAGTACTAGCACAGATACGCAGTATTTT
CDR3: CASASTSTDTQYF

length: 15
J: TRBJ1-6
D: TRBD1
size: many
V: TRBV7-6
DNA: TGTGCCAGCAGCTTGGGACAGGGGGAGAATTCACCCCTCCACTTT
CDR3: CASSLGQGENSPLHF

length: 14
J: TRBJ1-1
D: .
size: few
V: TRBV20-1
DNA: TGCAGTGCTAGATTGGGCGGACCGAACACTGAAGCTTTCTTT
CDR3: CSARLGGPNTEAFF

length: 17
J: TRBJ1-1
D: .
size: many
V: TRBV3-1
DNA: TGTGCCAGCAGCCAAGAAGGACAGTCCAATCGTTACACTGAAGCTTTCTTT
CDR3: CASSQEGQSNRYTEAFF

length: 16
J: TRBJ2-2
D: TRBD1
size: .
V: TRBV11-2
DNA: TGTGCCAGCAGCGTCATGACAGGGATAAACACCGGGGAGCTGTTTTTT
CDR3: CASSVMTGINTGELFF

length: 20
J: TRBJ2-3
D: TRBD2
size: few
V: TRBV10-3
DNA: TGTGCCATCAGCTCGTCCCCGGGACTAGCGGGAGCGGGGGGCACAGATACGCAGTATTTT
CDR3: CAISSSPGLAGAGGTDTQYF

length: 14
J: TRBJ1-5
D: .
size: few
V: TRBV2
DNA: TGTGCCAGCAGACATCAACAGGGTCATCAGCCCCAGCATTTT
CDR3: CASRHQQGHQPQHF

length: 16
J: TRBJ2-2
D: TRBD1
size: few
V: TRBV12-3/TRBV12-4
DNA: TGTGCCAGCAGTTTTACCGGGACAGGGAACACCGGGGAGCTGTTTTTT
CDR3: CASSFTGTGNTGELFF

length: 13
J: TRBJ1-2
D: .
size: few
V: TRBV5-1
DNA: TGCGCCAGCAGCTTGGAATCATCGAGTGGCTACACCTTC
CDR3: CASSLESSSGYTF

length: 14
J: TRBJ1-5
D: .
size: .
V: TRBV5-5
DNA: TGTGCCAGCAGCTTGCTCAGGGATGTAATTCCCCAGCATTTT
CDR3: CASSLLRDVIPQHF

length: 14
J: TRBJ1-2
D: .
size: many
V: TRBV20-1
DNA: TGCAGTGCTAGAGTAAATGGCGTCCGTAAGGGCTACACCTTC
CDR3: CSARVNGVRKGYTF

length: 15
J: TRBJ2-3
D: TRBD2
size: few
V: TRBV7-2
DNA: TGTGCCAGCAGCCTACTAGCGGGAGGTACAGATACGCAGTATTTT
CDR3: CASSLLAGGTDTQYF

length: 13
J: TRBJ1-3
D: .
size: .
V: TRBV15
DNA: TGTGCCACCGGCTCAGGGAGCGGAAACACCATATATTTT
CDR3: CATGSGSGNTIYF

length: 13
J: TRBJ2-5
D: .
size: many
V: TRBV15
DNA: TGTGCCACCAGCAGACAGAACCAAGAGACCCAGTACTTC
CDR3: CATSRQNQETQYF